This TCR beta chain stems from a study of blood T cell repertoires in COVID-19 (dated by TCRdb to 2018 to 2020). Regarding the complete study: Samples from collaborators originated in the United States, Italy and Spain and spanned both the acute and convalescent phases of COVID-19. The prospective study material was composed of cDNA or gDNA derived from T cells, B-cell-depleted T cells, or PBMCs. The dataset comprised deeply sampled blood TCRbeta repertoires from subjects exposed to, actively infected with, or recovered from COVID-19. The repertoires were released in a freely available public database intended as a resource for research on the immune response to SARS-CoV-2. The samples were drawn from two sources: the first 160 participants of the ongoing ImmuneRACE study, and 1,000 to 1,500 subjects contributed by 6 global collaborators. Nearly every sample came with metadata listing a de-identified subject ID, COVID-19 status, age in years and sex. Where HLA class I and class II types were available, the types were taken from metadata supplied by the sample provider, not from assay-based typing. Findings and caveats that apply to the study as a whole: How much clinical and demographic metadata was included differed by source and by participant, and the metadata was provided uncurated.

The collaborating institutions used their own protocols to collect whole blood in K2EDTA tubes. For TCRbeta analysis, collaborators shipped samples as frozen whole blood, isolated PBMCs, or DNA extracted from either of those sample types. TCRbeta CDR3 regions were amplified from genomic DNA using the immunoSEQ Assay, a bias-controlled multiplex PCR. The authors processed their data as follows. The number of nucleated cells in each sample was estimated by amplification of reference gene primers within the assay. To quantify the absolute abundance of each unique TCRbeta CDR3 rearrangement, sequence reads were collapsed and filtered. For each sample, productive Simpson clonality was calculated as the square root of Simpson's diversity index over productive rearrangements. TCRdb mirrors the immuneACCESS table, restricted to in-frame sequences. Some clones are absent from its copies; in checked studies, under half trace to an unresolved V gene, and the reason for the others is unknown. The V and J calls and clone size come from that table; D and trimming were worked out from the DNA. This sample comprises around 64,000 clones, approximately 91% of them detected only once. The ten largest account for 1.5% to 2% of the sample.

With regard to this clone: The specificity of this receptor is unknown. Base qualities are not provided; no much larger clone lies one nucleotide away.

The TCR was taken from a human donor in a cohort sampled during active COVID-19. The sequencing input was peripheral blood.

The sequence in DNA is TGTGCCAGCAGCTCCGAGGGACAGGCAGGAGTCTACGAGCAGTACTTC. The resulting protein is CASSSEGQAGVYEQYF. The chain is encoded by TRBV5-4 joined to TRBJ2-7; 8 middle bases align to TRBD1. Taken from the germline V gene (reference sequence), the CDR1 and CDR2 loops are SGHNT and YYREEE. Germline trimming: 3 bases from V, 3 bases from J; junction bases outside gene matches: 11. From its cysteine to its phenylalanine, the CDR3 spans 16 amino acids. Solely the CDR3 DNA is kept, with 48 bases framed from the first base. The full variable domain, with segments outside the CDR3 supplied by the reference TRBV5-4 and TRBJ2-7 proteins, appears as ETGVTQSPTHLIKTRGQQVTLRCSSQSGHNTVSWYQQALGQGPQFIFQYYREEENGRGNFPPRFSGLQFPNYSSELNVNALELDDSALYLCASSSEGQAGVYEQYFGPGTRLTVT.